Below, 2 T cell receptor beta chains from the same sample are listed, as sequenced in a study of blood T cell repertoires in COVID-19. This table comes from immunoSEQ multiplex PCR, and its TCRdb copy is limited to in-frame clones, with some not included. The sample records roughly 72,000 clones, 88% being singletons. Sequencing was carried out using peripheral blood. The receptors were sampled from a human donor in a cohort sampled during active COVID-19.

V usage is TRBV28 and J usage is TRBJ1-2, with D perhaps TRBD1 (5 bases). Deletions cut 3 bases from V and 3 bases from J, with 17 bases between. The CDR3 runs to 16 residues. Germline-derived CDR1 and CDR2 are MDHEN and SYDVKM. This chain's CDR3 is CASSFPPGGGDYGYTF. Here the CDR3 DNA reads TGTGCCAGCAGTTTTCCTCCCGGGGGAGGCGACTATGGCTACACCTTC.

The chain employs TRBV6-2 or TRBV6-3 and TRBJ2-7; 8 bases map to TRBD2. Germline CDR1 is MNHEY and CDR2 is SVGEGT. The CDR3 runs to 13 residues. The J segment lost 3 bases and the V segment lost 6 bases, leaving 4 bases of the junction unmatched. CDR3 nucleotide sequence: TGTGCCAGCAGCCGGGGGGGGTTCTACGAGCAGTACTTC. This encodes CASSRGGFYEQYF.